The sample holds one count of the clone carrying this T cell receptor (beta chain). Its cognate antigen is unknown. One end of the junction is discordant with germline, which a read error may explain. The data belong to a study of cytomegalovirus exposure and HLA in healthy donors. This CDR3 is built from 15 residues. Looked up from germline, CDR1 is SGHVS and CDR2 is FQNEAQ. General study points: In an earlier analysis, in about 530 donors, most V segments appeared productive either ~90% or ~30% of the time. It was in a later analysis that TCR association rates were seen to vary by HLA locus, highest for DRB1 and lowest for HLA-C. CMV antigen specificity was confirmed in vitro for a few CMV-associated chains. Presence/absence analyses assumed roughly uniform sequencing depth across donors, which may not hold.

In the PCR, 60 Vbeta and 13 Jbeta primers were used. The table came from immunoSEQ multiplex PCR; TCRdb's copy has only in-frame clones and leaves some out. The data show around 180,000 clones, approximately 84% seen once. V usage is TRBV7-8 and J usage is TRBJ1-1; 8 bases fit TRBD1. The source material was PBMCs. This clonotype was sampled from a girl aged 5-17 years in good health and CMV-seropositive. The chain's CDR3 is CASSPRGAPGQDAGF. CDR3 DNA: TGTGCCAGCAGCCCCAGAGGTGCACCGGGACAGGACGCAGGTTTT.